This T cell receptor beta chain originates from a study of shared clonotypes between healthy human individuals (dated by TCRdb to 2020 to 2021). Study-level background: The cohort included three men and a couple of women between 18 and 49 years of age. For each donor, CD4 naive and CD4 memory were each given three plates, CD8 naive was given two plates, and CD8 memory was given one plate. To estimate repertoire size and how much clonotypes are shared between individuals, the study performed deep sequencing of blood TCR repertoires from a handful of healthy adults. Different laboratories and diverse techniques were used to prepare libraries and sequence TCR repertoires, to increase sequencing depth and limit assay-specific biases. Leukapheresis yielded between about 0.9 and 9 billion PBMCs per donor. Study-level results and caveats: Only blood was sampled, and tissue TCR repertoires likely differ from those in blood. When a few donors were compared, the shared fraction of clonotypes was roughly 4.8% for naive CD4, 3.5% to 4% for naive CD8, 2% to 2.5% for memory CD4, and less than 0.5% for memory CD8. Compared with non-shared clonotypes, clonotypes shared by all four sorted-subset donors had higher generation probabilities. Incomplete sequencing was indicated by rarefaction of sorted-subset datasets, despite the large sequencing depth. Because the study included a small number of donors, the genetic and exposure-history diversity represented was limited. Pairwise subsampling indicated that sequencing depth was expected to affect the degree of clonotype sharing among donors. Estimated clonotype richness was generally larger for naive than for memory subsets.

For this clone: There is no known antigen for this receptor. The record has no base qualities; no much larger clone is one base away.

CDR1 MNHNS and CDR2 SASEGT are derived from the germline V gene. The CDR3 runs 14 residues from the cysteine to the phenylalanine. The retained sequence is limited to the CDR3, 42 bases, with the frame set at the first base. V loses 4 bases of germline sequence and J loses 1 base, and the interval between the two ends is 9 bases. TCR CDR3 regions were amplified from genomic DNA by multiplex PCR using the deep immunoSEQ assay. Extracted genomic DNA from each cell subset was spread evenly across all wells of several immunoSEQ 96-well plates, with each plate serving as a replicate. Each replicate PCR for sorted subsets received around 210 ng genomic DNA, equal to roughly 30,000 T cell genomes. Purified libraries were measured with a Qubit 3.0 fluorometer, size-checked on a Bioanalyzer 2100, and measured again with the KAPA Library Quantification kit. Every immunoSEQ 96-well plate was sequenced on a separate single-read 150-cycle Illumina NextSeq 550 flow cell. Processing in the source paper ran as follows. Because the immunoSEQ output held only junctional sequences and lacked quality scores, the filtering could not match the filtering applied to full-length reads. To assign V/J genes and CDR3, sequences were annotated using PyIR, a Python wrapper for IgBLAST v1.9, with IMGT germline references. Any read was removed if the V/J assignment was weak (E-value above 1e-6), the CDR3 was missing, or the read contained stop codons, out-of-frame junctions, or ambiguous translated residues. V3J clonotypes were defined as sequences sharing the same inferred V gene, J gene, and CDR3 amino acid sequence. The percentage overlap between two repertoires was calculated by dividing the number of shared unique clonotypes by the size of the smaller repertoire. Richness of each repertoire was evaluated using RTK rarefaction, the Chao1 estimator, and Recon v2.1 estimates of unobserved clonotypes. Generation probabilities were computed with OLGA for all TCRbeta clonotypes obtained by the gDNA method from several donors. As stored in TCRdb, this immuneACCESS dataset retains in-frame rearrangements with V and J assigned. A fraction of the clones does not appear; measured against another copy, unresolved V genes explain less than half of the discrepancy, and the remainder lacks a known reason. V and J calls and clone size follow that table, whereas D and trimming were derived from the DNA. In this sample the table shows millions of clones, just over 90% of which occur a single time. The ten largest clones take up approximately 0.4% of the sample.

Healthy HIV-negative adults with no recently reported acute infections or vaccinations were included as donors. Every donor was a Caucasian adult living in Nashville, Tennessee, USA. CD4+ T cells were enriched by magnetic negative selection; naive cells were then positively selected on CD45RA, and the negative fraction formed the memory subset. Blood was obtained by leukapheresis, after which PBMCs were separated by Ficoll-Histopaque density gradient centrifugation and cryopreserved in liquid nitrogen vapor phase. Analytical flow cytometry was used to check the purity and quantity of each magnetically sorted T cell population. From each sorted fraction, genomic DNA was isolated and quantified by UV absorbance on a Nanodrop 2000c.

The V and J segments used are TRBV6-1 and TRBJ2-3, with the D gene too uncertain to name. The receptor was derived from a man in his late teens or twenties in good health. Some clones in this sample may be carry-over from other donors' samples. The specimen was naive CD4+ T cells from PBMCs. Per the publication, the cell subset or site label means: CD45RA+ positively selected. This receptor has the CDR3 CASSAPTGTDTQYF. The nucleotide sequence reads TGTGCCAGCAGTGCCCCAACGGGCACAGATACGCAGTATTTT.